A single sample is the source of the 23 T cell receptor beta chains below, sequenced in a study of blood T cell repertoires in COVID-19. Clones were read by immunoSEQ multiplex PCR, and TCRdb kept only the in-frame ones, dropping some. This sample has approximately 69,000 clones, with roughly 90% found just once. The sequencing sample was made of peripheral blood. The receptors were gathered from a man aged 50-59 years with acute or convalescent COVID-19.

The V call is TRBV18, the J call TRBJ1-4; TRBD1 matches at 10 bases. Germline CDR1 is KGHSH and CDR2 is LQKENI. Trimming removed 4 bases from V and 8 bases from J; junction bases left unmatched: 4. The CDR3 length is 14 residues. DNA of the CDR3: TGTGCCAGCTCACACGGGACAGGGGACGAAAAACTGTTTTTT. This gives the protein CASSHGTGDEKLFF.

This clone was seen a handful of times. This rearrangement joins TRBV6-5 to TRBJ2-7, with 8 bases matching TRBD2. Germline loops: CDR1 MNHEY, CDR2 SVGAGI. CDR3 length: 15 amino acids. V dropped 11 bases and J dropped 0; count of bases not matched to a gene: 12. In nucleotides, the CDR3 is TGTGCCGGCAAACAAAATAGCGGGGCCTCCTACGAGCAGTACTTC. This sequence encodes CAGKQNSGASYEQYF.

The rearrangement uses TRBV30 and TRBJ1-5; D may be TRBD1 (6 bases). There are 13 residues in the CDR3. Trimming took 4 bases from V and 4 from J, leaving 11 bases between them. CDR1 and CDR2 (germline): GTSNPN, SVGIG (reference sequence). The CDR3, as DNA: TGTGCCTGGACAGGACAGCCAAATCAGCCCCAGCATTTT. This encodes CAWTGQPNQPQHF. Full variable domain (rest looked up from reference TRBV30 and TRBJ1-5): SQTIHQWPATLVQPVGSPLSLECTVEGTSNPNLYWYRQAAGRGLQLLFYSVGIGQISSEVPQNLSASRPQDRQFILSSKKLLLSDSGFYLCAWTGQPNQPQHFGDGTRLSIL.

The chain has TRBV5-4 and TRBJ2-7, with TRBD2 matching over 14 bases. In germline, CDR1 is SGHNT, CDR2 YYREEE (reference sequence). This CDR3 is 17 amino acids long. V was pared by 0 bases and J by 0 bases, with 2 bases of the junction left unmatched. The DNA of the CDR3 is TGTGCCAGCAGCTTGGGGACTAGCGGGAGGAGCTCCTACGAGCAGTACTTC. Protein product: CASSLGTSGRSSYEQYF.

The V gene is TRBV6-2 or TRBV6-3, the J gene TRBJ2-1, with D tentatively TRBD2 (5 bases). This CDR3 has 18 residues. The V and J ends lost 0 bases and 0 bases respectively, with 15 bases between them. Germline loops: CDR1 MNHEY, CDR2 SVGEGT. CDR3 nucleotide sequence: TGTGCCAGCAGTTACTCAGGCGGCGGGTCTTTCTCCTACAATGAGCAGTTCTTC. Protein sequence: CASSYSGGGSFSYNEQFF.

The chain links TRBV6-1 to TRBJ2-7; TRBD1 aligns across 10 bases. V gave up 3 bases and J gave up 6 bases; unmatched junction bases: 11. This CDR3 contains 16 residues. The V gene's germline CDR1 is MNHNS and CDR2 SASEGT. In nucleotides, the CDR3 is TGTGCCAGCAGTGATGGCGACAGGGGGCGCATAGGCGAGCAGTACTTC. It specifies CASSDGDRGRIGEQYF.

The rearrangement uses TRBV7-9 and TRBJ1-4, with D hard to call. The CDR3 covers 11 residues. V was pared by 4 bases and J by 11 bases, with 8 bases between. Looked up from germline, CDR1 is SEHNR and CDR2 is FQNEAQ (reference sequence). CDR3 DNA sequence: TGTGCCAGCAGCTACGGAGCGAAACTGTTTTTT. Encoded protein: CASSYGAKLFF.

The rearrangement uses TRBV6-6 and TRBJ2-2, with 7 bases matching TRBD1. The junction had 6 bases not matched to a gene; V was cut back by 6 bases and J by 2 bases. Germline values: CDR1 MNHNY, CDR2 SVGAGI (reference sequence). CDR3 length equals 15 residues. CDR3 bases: TGTGCCAGCAGACCCACAGGGGTCAACACCGGGGAGCTGTTTTTT. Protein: CASRPTGVNTGELFF.

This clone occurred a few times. Here the CDR3 reads CATSDFSAPSYNEQFF. Written as DNA, the CDR3 is TGTGCCACCAGTGATTTTAGCGCCCCCTCCTACAATGAGCAGTTCTTC. The chain couples TRBV24-1 to TRBJ2-1; D possibly corresponds to TRBD2 (5 bases). V lost 1 base and J 0 bases, leaving 9 bases between the germline ends. Germline CDR1 is KGHDR and CDR2 is SFDVKD. The length of the CDR3 is 16 residues.

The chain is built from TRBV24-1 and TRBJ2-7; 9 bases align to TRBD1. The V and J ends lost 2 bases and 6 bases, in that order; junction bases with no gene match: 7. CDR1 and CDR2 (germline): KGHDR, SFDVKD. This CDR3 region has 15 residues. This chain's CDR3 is CATSDSRQGVLEQYF. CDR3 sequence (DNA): TGTGCCACCAGTGATTCCAGACAGGGGGTGCTCGAGCAGTACTTC.

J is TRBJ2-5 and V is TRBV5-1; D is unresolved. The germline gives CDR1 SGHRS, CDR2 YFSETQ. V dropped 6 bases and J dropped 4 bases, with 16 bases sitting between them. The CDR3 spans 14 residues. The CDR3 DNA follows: TGCGCCAGCAATCCCCGCCCCGAGAGAGAGACCCAGTACTTC. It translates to CASNPRPERETQYF.

In DNA form, the CDR3 reads TGCAGCGTTGACTCCGAGGGGGTCCGTTCCGCTTTCTTT. Translated: CSVDSEGVRSAFF. This chain joins TRBV29-1 and TRBJ1-1; TRBD1 might be the D (6 bases). V was trimmed by 3 bases and J by 11 bases, leaving 19 bases between them. Germline CDR1 is SQVTM and CDR2 is ANQGSEA. CDR3 length: 13 amino acids.

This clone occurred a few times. Written as DNA, the CDR3 is TGTGCCAGCATCGCCTCTAGCGGCAACTACGAGCAGTACTTC. As protein: CASIASSGNYEQYF. The chain recombines TRBV6-5 with TRBJ2-7; 7 bases align to TRBD2. The CDR3 spans 14 residues. V lost 7 bases, J lost 3 bases, and 9 bases stayed unmatched. CDR1 and CDR2 from the germline V gene are MNHEY and SVGAGI.

CDR3 region: CASPRTGRDSNQPQHF. CDR3 bases: TGTGCCAGCCCAAGAACGGGGAGAGATAGCAATCAGCCCCAGCATTTT. This rearrangement joins TRBV25-1 to TRBJ1-5; no clear D. The CDR3 consists of 16 residues. The V and J ends lost 8 bases and 0 bases respectively, with 17 bases between them. The germline CDR1 and CDR2 sequences are MGHDK and SYGVNS.

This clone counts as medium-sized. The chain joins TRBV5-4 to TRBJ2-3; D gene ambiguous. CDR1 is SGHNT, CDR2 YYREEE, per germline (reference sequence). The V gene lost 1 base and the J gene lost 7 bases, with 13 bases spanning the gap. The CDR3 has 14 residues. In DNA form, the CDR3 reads TGTGCCAGCAGCTTGTACGAGGCTCTTAATACGCAGTATTTT. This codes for CASSLYEALNTQYF. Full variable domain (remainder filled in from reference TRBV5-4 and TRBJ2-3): ETGVTQSPTHLIKTRGQQVTLRCSSQSGHNTVSWYQQALGQGPQFIFQYYREEENGRGNFPPRFSGLQFPNYSSELNVNALELDDSALYLCASSLYEALNTQYFGPGTRLTVL.

The CDR3 coding sequence is TGTGCCAGCAGTTCCTCGGGACAGGGTTTTATTCCCACTAACTATGGCTACACCTTC. This sequence encodes CASSSSGQGFIPTNYGYTF. The V call is TRBV27, the J call TRBJ1-2, with 9 bases identical to TRBD1. CDR3 length: 19 residues. Losses at the gene ends were 4 bases for V and 0 bases for J; bases not matched to a gene: 15. CDR1 and CDR2 from the germline V gene are MNHEY and SMNVEV (reference sequence).

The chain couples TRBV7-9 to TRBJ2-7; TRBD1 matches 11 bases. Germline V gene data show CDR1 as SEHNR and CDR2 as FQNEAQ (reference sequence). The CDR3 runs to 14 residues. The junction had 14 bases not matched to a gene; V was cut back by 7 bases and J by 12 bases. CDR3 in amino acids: CASTEAGTGGMRYF. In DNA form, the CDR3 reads TGTGCCAGCACCGAGGCCGGGACAGGGGGTATGCGGTACTTC.

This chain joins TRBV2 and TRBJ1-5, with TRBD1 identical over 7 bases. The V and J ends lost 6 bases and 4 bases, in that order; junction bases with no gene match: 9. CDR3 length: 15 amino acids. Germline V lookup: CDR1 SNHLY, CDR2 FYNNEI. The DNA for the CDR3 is TGTGCCAGCAGGGACGGGAGGGGGCTTAATCAGCCCCAGCATTTT. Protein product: CASRDGRGLNQPQHF.

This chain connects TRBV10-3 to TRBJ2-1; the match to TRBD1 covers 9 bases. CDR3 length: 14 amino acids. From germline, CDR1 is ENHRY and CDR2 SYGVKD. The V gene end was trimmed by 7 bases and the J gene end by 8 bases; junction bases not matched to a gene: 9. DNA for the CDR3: TGTGCCATCACCCGCACCGGGACAGGGTATGAGCAGTTCTTC. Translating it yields CAITRTGTGYEQFF.

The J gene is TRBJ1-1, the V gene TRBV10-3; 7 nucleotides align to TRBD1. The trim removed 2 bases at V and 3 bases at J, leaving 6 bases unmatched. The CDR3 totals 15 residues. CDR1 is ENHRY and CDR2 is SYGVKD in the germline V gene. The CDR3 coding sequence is TGTGCCATCAGTGAGAGAGGGGGCGCGGACACTGAAGCTTTCTTT. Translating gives CAISERGGADTEAFF.

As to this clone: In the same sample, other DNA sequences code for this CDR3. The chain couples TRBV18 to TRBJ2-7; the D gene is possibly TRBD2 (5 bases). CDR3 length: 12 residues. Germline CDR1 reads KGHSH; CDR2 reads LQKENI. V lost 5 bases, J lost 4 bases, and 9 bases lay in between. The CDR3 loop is CASSSTNYEQYF. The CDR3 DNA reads TGTGCCAGCTCATCGACTAATTACGAGCAGTACTTC.

The CDR3 is CASSLGLAGNGETQYF. CDR3 bases: TGCGCCAGCAGCTTGGGCCTAGCGGGAAATGGAGAGACCCAGTACTTC. The rearrangement uses TRBV5-1 and TRBJ2-5; TRBD2 aligns across 9 bases. The CDR3 consists of 16 residues. V dropped 0 bases and J dropped 4; count of bases not matched to a gene: 7. Germline values: CDR1 SGHRS, CDR2 YFSETQ.

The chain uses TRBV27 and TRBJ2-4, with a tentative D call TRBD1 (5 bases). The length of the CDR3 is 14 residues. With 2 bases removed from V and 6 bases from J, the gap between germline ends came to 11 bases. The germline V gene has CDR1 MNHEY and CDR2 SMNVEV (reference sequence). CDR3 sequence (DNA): TGTGCCAGCAGTTTAATTCAGGGAAGAAACATTCAGTACTTC. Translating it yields CASSLIQGRNIQYF.